The clone carrying this T cell receptor beta chain showed up many times. The sample is drawn from a study of T-cell reconstitution after alpha-beta-depleted transplantation in children. As it was prepared, the TCRbeta library received unique molecular identifiers. Each CDR3 protein gets one entry after TCRdb re-called the PCR reads with MiXCR. The top ten hold 4.3% of the sample, which has 350,000 to 400,000 distinct CDR3 sequences, roughly 15% seen once. The CDR3 spans 13 residues. Germline V lookup: CDR1 SGHKS, CDR2 YYEKEE (reference sequence). Between the trimmed V and J ends, which lost 2 bases and 4 bases, there was a span of 6 bases.

This sequence was found in a human donor who donated a stem cell graft to a child with Fanconi anemia. The sequenced sample was PBMCs, obtained from the stem cell graft. The chain links TRBV5-5 to TRBJ2-2; D is undetermined. The CDR3 spells CASSFGITGELFF. Here the CDR3 DNA reads TGTGCCAGCAGCTTCGGCATCACCGGGGAGCTGTTTTTT. Together with reference TRBV5-5 and TRBJ2-2, the CDR3 gives the full variable domain: DAGVTQSPTHLIKTRGQQVTLRCSPISGHKSVSWYQQVLGQGPQFIFQYYEKEERGRGNFPDRFSARQFPNYSSELNVNALLLGDSALYLCASSFGITGELFFGEGSRLTVL.